This T cell receptor (beta chain) was obtained from a study of cytomegalovirus exposure and HLA in healthy donors. Study-level findings and limits: Among the CMV-associated chains, a few were confirmed in vitro as specific for CMV antigens. Rare sequences made up most TCRs, while some public TCRs were found in many donors. Researchers catalogued around 150 TCR beta chains as cytomegalovirus-associated. Subsequent analysis revealed that first-cohort TCR clusters tended to co-occur in the approximately 120 validation repertoires.

As for this clone: The antigen is undetermined.

V was shortened by 3 bases and J by 3 bases, with 18 bases between the two germline ends. Germline CDR1 reads KGHSH; CDR2 reads LQKENI. The CDR3 is 17 residues long. The repertoire was sequenced with immunoSEQ multiplex PCR; TCRdb's copy has only in-frame clones and lacks some. The sample consists of around 52,000 clones, about 92% of them appearing once. The chain is built from TRBV18 and TRBJ1-3; D might be TRBD1 (5 bases). The TCR comes from a woman under 30 in good health and CMV-seronegative. Material: PBMCs. CDR3 bases: TGTGCCAGCTCACCCCTAGGACATTCGGTACGTGGAAACACCATATATTTT. Amino acids: CASSPLGHSVRGNTIYF.